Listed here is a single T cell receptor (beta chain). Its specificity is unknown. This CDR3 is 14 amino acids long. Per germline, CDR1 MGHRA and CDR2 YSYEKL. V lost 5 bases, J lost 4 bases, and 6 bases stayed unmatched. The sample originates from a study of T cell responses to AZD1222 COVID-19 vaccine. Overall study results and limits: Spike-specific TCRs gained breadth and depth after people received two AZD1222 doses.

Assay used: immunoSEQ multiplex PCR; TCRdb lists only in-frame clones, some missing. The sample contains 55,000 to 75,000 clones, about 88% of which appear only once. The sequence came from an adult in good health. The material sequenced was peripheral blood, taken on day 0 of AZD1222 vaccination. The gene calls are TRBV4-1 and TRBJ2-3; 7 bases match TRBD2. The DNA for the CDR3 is TGCGCCAGCAGCACCCGGACTAGTGCAGATACGCAGTATTTT. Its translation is CASSTRTSADTQYF.